These 5 T cell receptor beta chains share one sample of origin, sequenced in a study of molecular identifiers for immune sequencing clone quantification. Each CDR3 protein gets one entry after TCRdb re-called the PCR reads with MiXCR. The data contain 79,000 or so distinct CDR3 sequences, roughly 23% of them singletons. The sample taken for sequencing was naive CD8+ T cells from blood, with Jurkat cell RNA spiked in. Subset of the sample: FACS-sorted CD8+CD4-CCR7+CD45RA+ naive T cells. The receptor set was obtained from a human donor in good health. Some libraries in this study had Jurkat cell RNA spiked in.

The V gene is TRBV19, the J gene TRBJ1-4; 7 bases fit TRBD1. The CDR3 sequence is 15 residues long. Germline values: CDR1 LNHDA, CDR2 SQIVND (reference sequence). The junction had 6 bases not matched to a gene; V was cut back by 5 bases and J by 3 bases. CDR3 in DNA: TGTGCCAGTAGTGCCGGGACAGACCCTAATGAAAAACTGTTTTTT. It translates to CASSAGTDPNEKLFF.

Ten or more counts support this clonotype. The genes are TRBV7-2 and TRBJ1-5; no clear D gene. This CDR3 contains 15 residues. The V end was cut by 5 bases, the J end by 0 bases, with 11 bases between. Germline-derived CDR1 and CDR2 are SGHTA and FQGNSA. CDR3 region: CASSLSGYSNQPQHF. Written as DNA, the CDR3 is TGTGCCAGCAGCCTTAGTGGCTATAGCAATCAGCCCCAGCATTTT. The full variable domain, with the rest looked up from reference TRBV7-2 and TRBJ1-5, is GAGVSQSPSNKVTEKGKDVELRCDPISGHTALYWYRQSLGQGLEFLIYFQGNSAPDKSGLPSDRFSAERTGGSVSTLTIQRTQQEDSAVYLCASSLSGYSNQPQHFGDGTRLSIL.

As to this clonotype: A much larger clone differs by one base, so this may be a read error. The chain has TRBV7-2 and TRBJ1-1, with a possible D match to TRBD1 (5 bases). The CDR3 covers 13 residues. Germline CDR1 and CDR2: SGHTA and FQGNSA. The CDR3 DNA reads as TGTGCCAGCAGCTTAGGTAGGGGCACTGGAGCTTTCTTT. Translated, it gives CASSLGRGTGAFF.

Worth noting for this clonotype: This may stem from a read error, because a much larger clone lies one nucleotide away. DNA of the CDR3: TGCGCCAGCAGTGAAGGATCCTGTCTGGACAGCTACGAGCAGTACTTC. Protein product: CASSEGSCLDSYEQYF. The V call is TRBV10-1, the J call TRBJ2-7; D may be TRBD1 (6 bases). The CDR3 contains 16 residues. Between the trimmed V and J ends, which lost 3 bases and 3 bases, there was a span of 18 bases. Germline CDR1 and CDR2: WNHNN and SYGVQD (reference sequence).

This clonotype showed up just a few times. The chain's CDR3 is CASWTGGVPTDTQYF. CDR3 in DNA: TGTGCCAGCTGGACTGGCGGGGTTCCCACAGATACGCAGTATTTT. The chain combines TRBV12-3 or TRBV12-4 with TRBJ2-3; D is possibly TRBD2 (6 bases). The CDR3 contains 15 residues. V shed 8 bases and J shed 2 bases, with 17 bases lying between them.